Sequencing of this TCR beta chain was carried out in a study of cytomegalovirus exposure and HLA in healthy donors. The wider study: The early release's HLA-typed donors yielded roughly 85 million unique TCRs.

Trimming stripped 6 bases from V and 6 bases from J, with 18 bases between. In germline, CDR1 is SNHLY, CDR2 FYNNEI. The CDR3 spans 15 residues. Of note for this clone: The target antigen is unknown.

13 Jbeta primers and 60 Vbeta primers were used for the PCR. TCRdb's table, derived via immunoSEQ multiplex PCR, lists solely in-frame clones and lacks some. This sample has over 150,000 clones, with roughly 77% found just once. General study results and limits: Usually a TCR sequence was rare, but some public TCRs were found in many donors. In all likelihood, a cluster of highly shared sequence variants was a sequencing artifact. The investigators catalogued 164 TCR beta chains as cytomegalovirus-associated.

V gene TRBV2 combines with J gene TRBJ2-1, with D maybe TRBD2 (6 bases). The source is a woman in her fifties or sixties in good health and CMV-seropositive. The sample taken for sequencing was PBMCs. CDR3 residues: CASSVGGWRINEQFF. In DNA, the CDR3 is TGTGCCAGCAGCGTGGGAGGATGGCGGATCAATGAGCAGTTCTTC. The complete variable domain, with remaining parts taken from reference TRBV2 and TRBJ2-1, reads EPEVTQTPSHQVTQMGQEVILRCVPISNHLYFYWYRQILGQKVEFLVSFYNNEISEKSEIFDDQFSVERPDGSNFTLKIRSTKLEDSAMYFCASSVGGWRINEQFFGPGTRLTVL.